The 24 T cell receptor beta chains reported below all come from one sample, sequenced in a study of blood T cells in healthy people across ages. With a J-beta primer mix and a sample-barcoded 5' primer, a second PCR ran 7 to 11 cycles. TCRdb recomputed calls from the 5' RACE reads with MiXCR, one row per CDR3 protein. In the table there are about 1.5 million distinct CDR3 sequences, 42% of which are singletons. What was sequenced was blood. These receptors all come from a woman aged 18 to 35 in good health.

V gene TRBV5-1 combines with J gene TRBJ2-7; D not resolved. Trimming cost V 4 bases and J 7 bases, with 18 bases left between them. The CDR3 length is 14 residues. Per the germline V gene, CDR1 is SGHRS and CDR2 is YFSETQ. The CDR3 coding sequence is TGCGCCAGCAGCGCGGACGGCTCCTACAATGAGCAGTACTTC. It codes for CASSADGSYNEQYF.

The rearrangement uses TRBV20-1 and TRBJ1-6, with 9 positions matching TRBD1. Looked up from germline, CDR1 is DFQATT and CDR2 is SNEGSKA (reference sequence). V gave up 0 bases and J gave up 10 bases; unmatched junction bases: 4. The CDR3 consists of 14 residues. CDR3 bases: TGCAGTGCTAGAGATACAGGGGGCACGTCACCCCTCCACTTT. This encodes CSARDTGGTSPLHF.

This clonotype has a handful of counts. This chain joins TRBV14 and TRBJ2-1; D is unresolved. The germline V gene encodes CDR1 SGHDN and CDR2 FVKESK. The CDR3 totals 16 residues. V was trimmed by 1 base and J by 2 bases, leaving 12 bases between them. CDR3 DNA sequence: TGTGCCAGCAGCCAAGGGGCCGGGCGACCCTACAATGAGCAGTTCTTC. Residues: CASSQGAGRPYNEQFF.

The V gene is TRBV7-9, the J gene TRBJ1-1; D not certain. The CDR3 is 15 amino acids. The germline V gene encodes CDR1 SEHNR and CDR2 FQNEAQ (reference sequence). The V end was cut by 1 base, the J end by 0 bases, with 9 bases between. The CDR3 is CASSLGTALNTEAFF. The CDR3 DNA reads TGTGCCAGCAGCTTAGGGACTGCGTTGAACACTGAAGCTTTCTTT. Looking up the rest from reference TRBV7-9 and TRBJ1-1 gives the full variable domain: DTGVSQNPRHKITKRGQNVTFRCDPISEHNRLYWYRQTLGQGPEFLTYFQNEAQLEKSRLLSDRFSAERPKGSFSTLEIQRTEQGDSAMYLCASSLGTALNTEAFFGQGTRLTVV.

The sample holds a few counts of this clonotype. The V and J genes are TRBV4-1 and TRBJ2-1, with 15 bases matching TRBD2. This CDR3 has 15 amino acids. Germline values: CDR1 MGHRA, CDR2 YSYEKL. V trimming: 1 base; J trimming: 11 bases; junction bases outside the gene matches: 3. CDR3 amino acids: CASSQGGLAGGQQFF. The CDR3 nucleotides are TGCGCCAGCAGCCAAGGTGGACTAGCGGGAGGGCAGCAGTTCTTC.

This rearrangement joins TRBV20-1 to TRBJ1-2; D not certain. V shed 3 bases and J shed 0 bases, with 8 bases lying between them. The CDR3 is 13 amino acids. Germline CDR1 is DFQATT and CDR2 is SNEGSKA (reference sequence). The CDR3 here is CSARRHPNYGYTF. CDR3 nucleotides: TGCAGTGCTAGGAGACACCCTAACTATGGCTACACCTTC.

The genes are TRBV27 and TRBJ2-1; 8 bases map to TRBD1. Trimming at V came to 0 bases and at J to 5 bases, leaving 9 bases not matched to a gene. Germline-derived CDR1 and CDR2 are MNHEY and SMNVEV (reference sequence). This CDR3 comprises 17 residues. DNA of the CDR3: TGTGCCAGCAGTTTATCTCGTGGGACAGGTTTTAACAATGAGCAGTTCTTC. It specifies CASSLSRGTGFNNEQFF.

The V call is TRBV27, the J call TRBJ2-1; TRBD2 aligns across 7 bases. This CDR3 contains 15 residues. CDR1 is MNHEY and CDR2 is SMNVEV in the germline V gene (reference sequence). J lost 7 bases, V lost 3 bases, and 9 bases had no gene match. The CDR3 coding sequence is TGTGCCAGCAGTTTTTATAGCGGGCAGAGGAATGAGCAGTTCTTC. The encoded protein is CASSFYSGQRNEQFF.

This clonotype was detected only a few times. This chain joins TRBV20-1 and TRBJ2-1, with unresolved D. Deletions cut 2 bases from V and 0 bases from J, with 8 bases between. CDR1 is DFQATT, CDR2 SNEGSKA, per germline (reference sequence). The CDR3 contains 14 residues. CDR3 residues: CSARPAPSYNEQFF. In DNA form, the CDR3 reads TGCAGTGCTAGACCAGCGCCCTCCTACAATGAGCAGTTCTTC.

This clonotype has more than one count but fewer than ten. The chain couples TRBV4-1 to TRBJ2-7, with 11 bases identical to TRBD2. Near its end, the DNA agrees better with TRBJ2-5, so the J call may be wrong. Germline V gene data show CDR1 as MGHRA and CDR2 as YSYEKL. There are 15 residues in the CDR3. CDR3 region: CASSPLAGGGETQYF. CDR3 DNA sequence: TGCGCCAGCAGCCCGCTAGCGGGAGGTGGAGAGACCCAGTACTTC.

This chain connects TRBV18 to TRBJ2-2; the D is unclear. The V gene's germline CDR1 is KGHSH and CDR2 LQKENI. The CDR3 runs 16 residues. V gave up 3 bases and J gave up 7 bases, with 18 bases separating them. CDR3 sequence: CASSPSQTPEGGELFF. The CDR3 DNA is TGTGCCAGCTCACCTTCCCAGACACCGGAAGGCGGGGAGCTGTTTTTT.

The V gene is TRBV2, the J gene TRBJ2-3, with 7 nucleotides matching TRBD1. Germline values: CDR1 SNHLY, CDR2 FYNNEI. Losses at the gene ends were 5 bases for V and 2 bases for J; bases not matched to a gene: 10. The length of the CDR3 is 16 residues. The CDR3 DNA follows: TGTGCCAGCAGTCACAGGGGAATGGAGATCACAGATACGCAGTATTTT. Residues: CASSHRGMEITDTQYF. Full variable domain (outside the CDR3, taken from reference TRBV2 and TRBJ2-3): EPEVTQTPSHQVTQMGQEVILRCVPISNHLYFYWYRQILGQKVEFLVSFYNNEISEKSEIFDDQFSVERPDGSNFTLKIRSTKLEDSAMYFCASSHRGMEITDTQYFGPGTRLTVL.

In this sample, this clonotype turned up a few times. The chain employs TRBV12-3 or TRBV12-4 and TRBJ2-1; 9 positions agree with TRBD2. Losses at the gene ends were 5 bases for V and 9 bases for J; bases not matched to a gene: 11. The CDR3 extends over 15 amino acids. Here the CDR3 DNA reads TGTGCCAGCAGTCAGACAGCGGGGGGACCGACTGAGCAGTTCTTC. The encoded protein is CASSQTAGGPTEQFF.

In DNA, the CDR3 is TGTGCCAGCAGCTTGGTCCAGGTTATCCAAGAGACCCAGTACTTC. This sequence encodes CASSLVQVIQETQYF. V is TRBV7-2 and J is TRBJ2-5, with D unresolved. CDR1 and CDR2 (germline): SGHTA, FQGNSA. V lost 3 bases, J lost 1 base, and 12 bases lay in between. This CDR3 has 15 amino acids.

The V gene is TRBV28, the J gene TRBJ2-1; 11 bases fit TRBD2. The CDR3 extends over 17 amino acids. From germline, CDR1 is MDHEN and CDR2 SYDVKM. After removal of 5 bases from V and 4 bases from J, the junction contained 10 bases not matched to a gene. CDR3 sequence: CASSRLGLAGGYNEQFF. The CDR3 DNA follows: TGTGCCAGCAGTCGCCTTGGGCTAGCGGGGGGTTACAATGAGCAGTTCTTC.

The chain couples TRBV6-1 to TRBJ1-1; D ambiguous. V was clipped by 7 bases and J by 3 bases, with 9 bases between them. This CDR3 region has 12 residues. Germline values: CDR1 MNHNS, CDR2 SASEGT. CDR3 in amino acids: CASTRRDTEAFF. The CDR3 DNA is TGTGCCAGCACCCGAAGGGACACTGAAGCTTTCTTT.

The chain joins TRBV10-3 to TRBJ2-3; 8 bases are a match to TRBD2. J lost 4 bases, V lost 10 bases, and 16 bases had no gene match. The CDR3 consists of 16 residues. Germline CDR1 is ENHRY and CDR2 is SYGVKD. CDR3 residues: CATNPVERGIPDTQYF. The CDR3 DNA reads as TGTGCCACCAACCCTGTTGAGCGGGGGATACCAGATACGCAGTATTTT.

The chain is built from TRBV7-2 and TRBJ2-7; D might be TRBD2 (7 bases). CDR3 length: 13 amino acids. V was cut by 3 bases and J by 5 bases, with 11 bases left in between. Germline V lookup: CDR1 SGHTA, CDR2 FQGNSA. CDR3 protein: CASSLGGLNEQYF. In DNA form, the CDR3 reads TGTGCCAGCAGCTTGGGGGGGCTCAACGAGCAGTACTTC.

J is TRBJ1-2 and V is TRBV5-6, with D unclear. The CDR3 consists of 12 residues. V was clipped by 4 bases and J by 10 bases, with 14 bases between them. From germline, CDR1 is SGHDT and CDR2 YYEEEE. Here the CDR3 DNA reads TGTGCCAGCAGCCCCCCGCTCGAAGCCTACACCTTC. The encoded protein is CASSPPLEAYTF.

The gene calls are TRBV5-1 and TRBJ2-7; 8 nucleotides agree with TRBD1. Germline CDR1 reads SGHRS; CDR2 reads YFSETQ. There are 15 residues in the CDR3. J gave up 0 bases and V 3 bases, and 5 bases lay outside the gene matches. The CDR3 sequence is CASSWTGKSSYEQYF. CDR3 bases: TGCGCCAGCAGCTGGACAGGGAAAAGCTCCTACGAGCAGTACTTC.

This clonotype occurred a few times. The chain recombines TRBV29-1 with TRBJ2-5; D unclear. This CDR3 comprises 10 residues. The ends were cut back, 2 bases at V and 11 bases at J, with 9 bases in the middle. The germline CDR1 and CDR2 sequences are SQVTM and ANQGSEA. CDR3 DNA sequence: TGCAGCGTTGAACGACCCTTGCAGTACTTC. Residues: CSVERPLQYF. Filled out from reference TRBV29-1 and TRBJ2-5, the complete variable domain reads SAVISQKPSRDICQRGTSLTIQCQVDSQVTMMFWYRQQPGQSLTLIATANQGSEATYESGFVIDKFPISRPNLTFSTLTVSNMSPEDSSIYLCSVERPLQYFGPGTRLLVL.

In this sample, this clonotype turned up once. The V and J genes are TRBV20-1 and TRBJ1-2; D perhaps matches TRBD1 (5 bases). Germline V gene sequence: CDR1 DFQATT, CDR2 SNEGSKA (reference sequence). The V end was cut by 0 bases, the J end by 0 bases, with 14 bases between. The CDR3 sequence is 16 residues long. This CDR3 reads CSARDDTGGANYGYTF. The CDR3 region has the DNA TGCAGTGCTAGAGATGATACGGGGGGTGCTAACTATGGCTACACCTTC.

This chain links TRBV6-1 with TRBJ2-5, with TRBD1 matching over 7 bases. The V segment lost 7 bases and the J segment 1 base; nucleotides outside the gene matches: 6. The V gene's germline CDR1 is MNHNS and CDR2 SASEGT. The CDR3 contains 14 residues. The CDR3 coding sequence is TGTGCCAGCAACGGGTACAGGGGCCAAGAGACCCAGTACTTC. This gives the protein CASNGYRGQETQYF.

This clonotype has more than one count but fewer than ten. The rearrangement joins TRBV25-1 to TRBJ2-1; D unclear. CDR1 and CDR2 (germline): MGHDK, SYGVNS. CDR3 length equals 11 residues. With 5 bases removed from V and 11 bases from J, the gap between germline ends came to 10 bases. This chain's CDR3 is CASSISRQQFF. The CDR3 coding sequence is TGTGCCAGCAGTATCTCAAGGCAGCAGTTCTTC. The whole variable domain, remainder taken from reference TRBV25-1 and TRBJ2-1, is EADIYQTPRYLVIGTGKKITLECSQTMGHDKMYWYQQDPGMELHLIHYSYGVNSTEKGDLSSESTVSRIRTEHFPLTLESARPSHTSQYLCASSISRQQFFGPGTRLTVL.